What follows is one TCR beta chain and its context. The CDR3 runs 15 residues. Trimming removed 1 base at V and 2 bases at J, with 11 bases between. Germline V gene lookup returns CDR1 LGHNA and CDR2 YSLEER. The sample originates from a study of blood T cells in healthy people across ages. Primers used in a second PCR of roughly 6 to 11 cycles were a sample-barcoded 5' primer and a J-beta primer mix. TCRdb processed the 5' RACE reads anew with MiXCR; each CDR3 protein has one entry. The sample carries around 1,000,000 distinct CDR3 sequences, around 27% recorded once. These sequences were also reported in another study, on T cells of mothers and their children.

V is TRBV4-3 and J is TRBJ2-5; a possible D gene is TRBD1 (5 bases). Sequenced: blood. The TCR comes from a girl aged 2-9 years in good health. CDR3 amino acids: CASSQGTTSQETQYF. CDR3 in DNA: TGCGCCAGCAGCCAAGGGACAACTTCTCAAGAGACCCAGTACTTC.